The text below deals with one T cell receptor beta chain. Its specificity is not known. Healthy bone marrow donors supplied every sample. V gave up 11 bases and J gave up 0 bases, with 14 bases separating them. In germline, CDR1 is MNHNY, CDR2 SVGAGI (reference sequence). This CDR3 is built from 14 residues. This sample was included in a study of cytomegalovirus exposure and HLA in healthy donors. PCR primers comprised 60 Vbeta and 13 Jbeta primers. How the authors handled the data: Approximately 12 million of about 88 million unique TCR beta chains were shared, per a later count. The table came from immunoSEQ multiplex PCR; TCRdb's copy has only in-frame clones and leaves some out. V, J and clone size were drawn from that table, and D and trimming were deduced from the DNA. The sample yields roughly 130,000 clones, 70% to 85% seen once. Study results and caveats: The authors later found most CMV-associated TCR beta chains appeared HLA-restricted. A later analysis showed TCR association rates differing by HLA locus, peaking at DRB1 and lowest at HLA-C.

The specimen sequenced was PBMCs. This clonotype originated in a man in his forties in good health and CMV-seronegative. The chain recombines TRBV6-6 with TRBJ2-1; possible D gene TRBD1, 5 bases. CDR3 in amino acids: CAPQRDSSYNEQFF. In DNA, the CDR3 is TGTGCCCCTCAGAGAGACAGCTCCTACAATGAGCAGTTCTTC.